Reported below is one TCR beta chain. The sample contains more than one DNA sequence encoding this CDR3. Sequencing was performed with immunoSEQ multiplex PCR; in TCRdb, only in-frame clones are kept and a portion is missing. The repertoire consists of around 80,000 clones, with over 65% occurring once and the leading ten covering 8% to 10%. The data were obtained in a study of radiotherapy plus CTLA-4 blockade in lung cancer. Looking at the study overall: Across the patients, objective responses occurred in about 18%, and disease control in under 40%.

The CDR3 has 21 residues. Germline V gene data show CDR1 as MDHEN and CDR2 as SYDVKM. J lost 0 bases, V lost 4 bases, and 21 bases had no gene match. The source was peripheral blood, collected from a patient treated with radiotherapy plus ipilimumab. The receptor was isolated from a human donor with non-small cell lung cancer whose response to radiotherapy plus ipilimumab could not be evaluated. The chain joins TRBV28 to TRBJ1-3, with 7 bases matching TRBD1. CDR3 sequence (DNA): TGTGCCAGCAGTTCCCTTTTCCCACCTGGGGACCGGGACAGCTCTGGAAACACCATATATTTT. Protein: CASSSLFPPGDRDSSGNTIYF.